A single sample is the source of the 30 T cell receptor beta chains below, sequenced in a study of Ad26.COV2.S vaccination and SARS-CoV-2 variants. Produced via immunoSEQ multiplex PCR; TCRdb's table is partial and in-frame only. The sample contains under 550,000 clones, approximately 90% of which appear only once. Sample treatment: about 20 received Ad26.COV2.S at low or high dose, single or two shots; five or six received placebo; per-sample allocation not given. It was on day 63 after the first vaccine or placebo injection that samples were taken. The starting material was peripheral blood, obtained in a trial of Ad26.COV2.S vaccine versus placebo. The receptors were sampled from a person between 18 and 65 years old who received the Ad26.COV2.S COVID-19 vaccine or a placebo.

The genes are TRBV25-1 and TRBJ1-6, with D unclear. CDR1 is MGHDK, CDR2 SYGVNS, per germline. The CDR3 sequence is 11 residues long. V was pared by 6 bases and J by 5 bases, with 2 bases between. CDR3 loop: CASSNNSPLHF. The CDR3 region has the DNA TGTGCCAGCAGCAATAATTCACCCCTCCACTTT.

J is TRBJ1-5 and V is TRBV9; no clear D gene. This CDR3 region has 15 residues. The germline V gene has CDR1 SGDLS and CDR2 YYNGEE. Trimming stripped 0 bases from V and 7 bases from J, with 14 bases between. CDR3 sequence: CASSVEGSPYQPQHF. The CDR3 region has the DNA TGTGCCAGCAGCGTAGAGGGCAGTCCGTACCAGCCCCAGCATTTT.

The CDR3 region has the DNA TGTGCCAGCAGCTCAGCGAGACTAGCGCTGAACACCGGGGAGCTGTTTTTT. The encoded protein is CASSSARLALNTGELFF. The gene calls are TRBV7-8 and TRBJ2-2; the match to TRBD2 covers 8 bases. J was trimmed by 1 base and V by 4 bases; bases with no gene match: 8. The CDR3 extends over 17 amino acids. CDR1 and CDR2 from the germline V gene are SGHVS and FQNEAQ.

The V call is TRBV2, the J call TRBJ2-7; 7 positions match TRBD1. This CDR3 has 14 residues. V lost 7 bases to trimming and J lost 7 bases; unmatched junction nucleotides: 13. Germline V gene lookup returns CDR1 SNHLY and CDR2 FYNNEI. Written as DNA, the CDR3 is TGTGCCAGCAACCCGAGGGGGCCCGAAGATGAGCAGTACTTC. Protein: CASNPRGPEDEQYF.

The chain combines TRBV5-1 with TRBJ2-1; the match to TRBD2 covers 11 bases. Losses at the gene ends were 0 bases for V and 4 bases for J; bases not matched to a gene: 12. The V gene's germline CDR1 is SGHRS and CDR2 YFSETQ. This CDR3 contains 19 residues. The CDR3 is CASSLGIQGLAGGYNEQFF. CDR3 sequence (DNA): TGCGCCAGCAGCTTGGGGATCCAGGGGCTAGCGGGAGGTTACAATGAGCAGTTCTTC.

The genes are TRBV7-9 and TRBJ2-2; possible D gene TRBD2, 5 bases. Germline-derived CDR1 and CDR2 are SEHNR and FQNEAQ (reference sequence). This CDR3 spans 15 amino acids. The V end lost 5 bases, the J end lost 0 bases, and 10 bases lay between the germline ends. The CDR3 DNA reads TGTGCCAGCAGCCCACTAGACCCGAACACCGGGGAGCTGTTTTTT. Its protein product is CASSPLDPNTGELFF.

The chain is built from TRBV6-6 and TRBJ1-5; a weak D match, TRBD1 (6 bases). Trimming took 6 bases from V and 4 from J, leaving 13 bases between them. Per germline, CDR1 MNHNY and CDR2 SVGAGI (reference sequence). There are 14 residues in the CDR3. The CDR3 nucleotides are TGTGCCAGCAGGTGGACAGTGTTAAATCAGCCCCAGCATTTT. It encodes CASRWTVLNQPQHF.

This rearrangement joins TRBV27 to TRBJ2-7, with 12 bases lining up with TRBD2. CDR3 length equals 14 residues. Losses at the gene ends were 8 bases for V and 4 bases for J; bases not matched to a gene: 6. CDR1 MNHEY and CDR2 SMNVEV come from the germline V gene (reference sequence). CDR3 DNA: TGTGCCAGCGGAACTAGCGGGAGGCTATACGAGCAGTACTTC. Translating it yields CASGTSGRLYEQYF.

The CDR3 DNA follows: TGTGCCAGCAGCCAAGGGATGTCGAGCTCCTACGAGCAGTACTTC. Translation: CASSQGMSSSYEQYF. V and J are TRBV3-1 (or the pseudogene TRBV3-2) and TRBJ2-7; D uncertain. Between the trimmed V and J ends, which lost 1 base and 0 bases, there was a span of 10 bases. Germline V gives CDR1 LGHDT, CDR2 YNNKEL (reference sequence). CDR3 size: 15 residues.

The chain is built from TRBV11-3 and TRBJ2-3, with 10 bases that match TRBD2. The trim removed 5 bases at V and 6 bases at J, leaving 5 bases unmatched. CDR3 size: 14 residues. Germline V gene data show CDR1 as SGHNT and CDR2 as YENEEA. CDR3 sequence reads: CASSRGLAEDTQYF. The CDR3 DNA is TGTGCCAGCAGCCGAGGACTAGCGGAGGATACGCAGTATTTT.

This clone appeared once. The rearrangement uses TRBV28 and TRBJ2-7; D unresolved. Germline V gene lookup returns CDR1 MDHEN and CDR2 SYDVKM. CDR3 length: 11 amino acids. V lost 8 bases, J lost 0 bases, and 5 bases lay in between. CDR3 residues: CASRISYEQYF. The CDR3 DNA reads TGTGCCAGCCGGATCTCCTACGAGCAGTACTTC.

V gene TRBV2 combines with J gene TRBJ2-1, with D perhaps TRBD1 (6 bases). Germline CDR1 is SNHLY and CDR2 is FYNNEI. V was trimmed by 8 bases and J by 0 bases, leaving 14 bases between them. The CDR3 sequence is 15 residues long. CDR3 sequence: CASWGLKTSYNEQFF. CDR3 nucleotides: TGTGCCAGCTGGGGGCTGAAGACCTCCTACAATGAGCAGTTCTTC.

About this clone: At one of its ends the junction is not consistent with the germline gene, which may arise from a read error. The chain links TRBV5-4 to TRBJ2-3, with 9 bases that match TRBD2. This CDR3 region has 15 residues. CDR1 and CDR2 from the germline V gene are SGHNT and YYREEE (reference sequence). The CDR3 sequence is CASSRTGTSIDTQYF. Here the CDR3 DNA reads TGTGCCAGCAGCCGTACCGGGACTAGCATAGATACGCAGTATTTT.

The V and J genes are TRBV18 and TRBJ1-4; D is perhaps TRBD1 (5 bases). CDR1 and CDR2 from the germline V gene are KGHSH and LQKENI. CDR3 length: 17 residues. V shed 4 bases and J shed 4 bases, with 19 bases lying between them. Here the CDR3 reads CASSQNRGTGVNEKLFF. The CDR3 nucleotides are TGTGCCAGCTCACAAAACCGAGGGACGGGAGTTAATGAAAAACTGTTTTTT.

This chain joins TRBV7-3 and TRBJ2-3, with D hard to call. Germline V gene sequence: CDR1 SGHTA, CDR2 FQGTGA. There are 13 residues in the CDR3. The V gene lost 5 bases and the J gene lost 4 bases, with 10 bases spanning the gap. CDR3 coding DNA: TGTGCCAGCAGCGATACTAACTCAGATACGCAGTATTTT. It translates to CASSDTNSDTQYF.

The rearrangement joins TRBV11-2 to TRBJ2-7, with D tentatively TRBD1 (6 bases). CDR1 and CDR2 from the germline V gene are SGHAT and FQNNGV. V shed 7 bases and J shed 1 base, with 11 bases lying between them. This CDR3 has 13 amino acids. CDR3 nucleotide sequence: TGTGCCAGCACCATTCAGGGGTCCTACGAGCAGTACTTC. Amino acids: CASTIQGSYEQYF.

V usage is TRBV7-6 and J usage is TRBJ2-1, with TRBD2 identical over 7 bases. The CDR3 contains 15 residues. With 4 bases clipped from V and 3 bases from J, the junction kept 6 bases outside the gene matches. Per germline, CDR1 SGHVS and CDR2 FNYEAQ. In DNA form, the CDR3 reads TGTGCCAGCAGCTCACCTAGCGGAGGCTACAATGAGCAGTTCTTC. Translated, it gives CASSSPSGGYNEQFF.

As DNA, the CDR3 is TGCAGTGCTAGTAACTTCTGGAGGGGCTACACCTTC. Amino acid sequence: CSASNFWRGYTF. The chain uses TRBV20-1 and TRBJ1-2; D remains unclear. The CDR3 spans 12 residues. Germline V gives CDR1 DFQATT, CDR2 SNEGSKA (reference sequence). V was clipped by 3 bases and J by 8 bases, with 13 bases between them.

This chain connects TRBV5-5 to TRBJ2-6, with unresolved D. The CDR3 is 13 amino acids. Trimming left V 5 bases short and J 4 bases short, with 7 bases between. From germline, CDR1 is SGHKS and CDR2 YYEKEE (reference sequence). The CDR3: CASSFQGANVLTF. The CDR3 nucleotides are TGTGCCAGCAGTTTTCAAGGGGCCAACGTCCTGACTTTC.

This chain joins TRBV6-5 and TRBJ2-1, with 8 bases fitting TRBD2. The CDR3 sequence is 16 residues long. V shed 4 bases, J shed 0 bases, and the junction held 5 bases outside the gene matches. Germline CDR1 reads MNHEY; CDR2 reads SVGAGI. For the CDR3, the DNA is TGTGCCAGCAGTTTTACTAGCGGAACCTCCTACAATGAGCAGTTCTTC. As protein: CASSFTSGTSYNEQFF.

The chain combines TRBV7-2 with TRBJ1-3, with D unclear. Germline V gives CDR1 SGHTA, CDR2 FQGNSA. V was trimmed by 5 bases and J by 0 bases, leaving 23 bases between them. The CDR3 runs 19 residues. The CDR3 DNA is TGTGCCAGCAGCCCCCTCCCCTTTTTTGGGGTTAGCTCTGGAAACACCATATATTTT. It specifies CASSPLPFFGVSSGNTIYF.

The chain links TRBV14 to TRBJ1-6; a weak D match, TRBD1 (6 bases). Germline assignment: CDR1 SGHDN and CDR2 FVKESK. Trimming shortened V by 4 bases and J by 4 bases, and 8 bases separated the two germline ends. This CDR3 comprises 14 residues. CDR3 bases: TGTGCCAGCAGCCCAGGGGCATATAATTCACCCCTCCACTTT. Translation: CASSPGAYNSPLHF.

This chain joins TRBV30 and TRBJ2-5; D not resolved. The CDR3 totals 13 residues. V gave up 1 base and J gave up 1 base, with 7 bases separating them. Germline loops: CDR1 GTSNPN, CDR2 SVGIG (reference sequence). For the CDR3, the DNA is TGTGCCTGGAGTGCGTCTTCCCAAGAGACCCAGTACTTC. Its protein product is CAWSASSQETQYF.

The chain couples TRBV6-2 or TRBV6-3 to TRBJ1-2, with 8 nucleotides matching TRBD1. Unmatched junction bases numbered 23, after V lost 2 bases and J lost 3 bases. Germline-derived CDR1 and CDR2 are MNHEY and SVGEGT. This CDR3 region has 21 residues. The CDR3 region has the DNA TGTGCCAGCAGTTACCCTACGACCCCCGGGACAGGTATGAGTTTGGACTATGGCTACACCTTC. Translated, it gives CASSYPTTPGTGMSLDYGYTF.

As for this clone: Other DNA sequences from this sample encode an identical CDR3 as well. V is TRBV6-5 and J is TRBJ2-1, with 12 bases lining up with TRBD2. The CDR3 covers 15 residues. Losses at the gene ends were 6 bases for V and 5 bases for J; bases not matched to a gene: 5. Germline V gene data show CDR1 as MNHEY and CDR2 as SVGAGI. The CDR3 coding sequence is TGTGCCAGCAGCTACGGACTAGCGGGGAACAATGAGCAGTTCTTC. This gives the protein CASSYGLAGNNEQFF.

The CDR3 spells CASISGRAWDEQFF. The DNA of the CDR3 is TGTGCCAGCATCAGCGGGAGGGCCTGGGATGAGCAGTTCTTC. The chain is built from TRBV2 and TRBJ2-1; 10 nucleotides line up with TRBD2. J was trimmed by 8 bases and V by 7 bases; bases with no gene match: 8. This CDR3 contains 14 residues. Germline V gene lookup returns CDR1 SNHLY and CDR2 FYNNEI.

J is TRBJ2-7 and V is TRBV7-8, with a weak D call TRBD1 (6 bases). This CDR3 is built from 14 residues. The germline V and J ends were trimmed by 6 bases and 0 bases, with 12 bases remaining between them. CDR1 and CDR2 from the germline V gene are SGHVS and FQNEAQ. CDR3 DNA: TGTGCCAGCAGGCGGACAGAAGCCTCCTACGAGCAGTACTTC. Residues: CASRRTEASYEQYF.

V is TRBV10-2 and J is TRBJ1-1; D not resolved. The length of the CDR3 is 11 residues. Per germline, CDR1 WSHSY and CDR2 SAAADI. Trimming took 5 bases from V and 5 from J, leaving 6 bases between them. As DNA, the CDR3 is TGCGCCAGCAGTCTGGGGACTGAAGCTTTCTTT. It codes for CASSLGTEAFF.

The chain is built from TRBV21-1 and TRBJ2-3; the table names TRBD2, a call not compared with the DNA. TRBV21-1 is an annotated pseudogene. CDR3 length: 18 residues. The DNA of the CDR3 is TGTGCCAGCAGCAATCCCCGATGGCGCTATCGTCGGGTCCTGGCGCAGTATTTT. Its protein product is CASSNPRWRYRRVLAQYF.

The J gene is TRBJ2-7, the V gene TRBV4-1, with TRBD1 identical over 8 bases. CDR3 size: 15 residues. V trimming: 2 bases; J trimming: 2 bases; junction bases outside the gene matches: 5. Germline assignment: CDR1 MGHRA and CDR2 YSYEKL. CDR3 nucleotides: TGCGCCAGCAGCCAACCCGGACAGGGTACCTACGAGCAGTACTTC. It is translated as CASSQPGQGTYEQYF.